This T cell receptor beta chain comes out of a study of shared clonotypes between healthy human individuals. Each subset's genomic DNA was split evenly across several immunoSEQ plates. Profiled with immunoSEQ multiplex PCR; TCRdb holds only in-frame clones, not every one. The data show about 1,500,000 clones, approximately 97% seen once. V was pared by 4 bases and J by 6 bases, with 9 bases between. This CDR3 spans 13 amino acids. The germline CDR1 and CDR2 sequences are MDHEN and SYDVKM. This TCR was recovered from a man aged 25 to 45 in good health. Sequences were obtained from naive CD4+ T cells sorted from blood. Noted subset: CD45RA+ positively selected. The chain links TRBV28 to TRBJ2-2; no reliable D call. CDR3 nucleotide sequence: TGTGCCAGCAGTTCCGGGTTGCCCGGGGAGCTGTTTTTT. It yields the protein CASSSGLPGELFF. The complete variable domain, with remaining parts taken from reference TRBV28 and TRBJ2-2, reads DVKVTQSSRYLVKRTGEKVFLECVQDMDHENMFWYRQDPGLGLRLIYFSYDVKMKEKGDIPEGYSVSREKKERFSLILESASTNQTSMYLCASSSGLPGELFFGEGSRLTVL.